This T cell receptor beta chain is drawn from a study of CD8+ T cells in alopecia areata. Points from the study as a whole: Patients shared TCRs less clearly than mice did, possibly for HLA-related reasons. Higher clonality and more expanded CD8+ clones appeared in lesional than normal scalp.

Reverse transcribed after extraction, RNA yielded cDNA as the sequencing template. The data were produced by immunoSEQ multiplex PCR, yet TCRdb's version contains in-frame clones alone and is incomplete. The data contain 200,000 to 250,000 clones, 50% to 60% of them singletons. This CDR3 is 14 amino acids long. The germline V gene encodes CDR1 SGHNT and CDR2 YENEEA. Losses at the gene ends were 5 bases for V and 3 bases for J; bases not matched to a gene: 4. Alopecia areata patients gave lesional scalp punch biopsies and peripheral blood samples. With respect to this clone: The antigen is unknown.

The rearrangement uses TRBV11-3 and TRBJ2-3; 8 nucleotides agree with TRBD1. The sample here was CD4+ T cells sorted from blood, taken at week 0. The sequence derives from a human donor with alopecia areata. Here the CDR3 DNA reads TGTGCCAGCAGCAAAGGACAGGGAACAGATACGCAGTATTTT. Protein sequence: CASSKGQGTDTQYF. Looking up the rest from reference TRBV11-3 and TRBJ2-3 gives the full variable domain: EAGVVQSPRYKIIEKKQPVAFWCNPISGHNTLYWYLQNLGQGPELLIRYENEEAVDDSQLPKDRFSAERLKGVDSTLKIQPAELGDSAVYLCASSKGQGTDTQYFGPGTRLTVL.